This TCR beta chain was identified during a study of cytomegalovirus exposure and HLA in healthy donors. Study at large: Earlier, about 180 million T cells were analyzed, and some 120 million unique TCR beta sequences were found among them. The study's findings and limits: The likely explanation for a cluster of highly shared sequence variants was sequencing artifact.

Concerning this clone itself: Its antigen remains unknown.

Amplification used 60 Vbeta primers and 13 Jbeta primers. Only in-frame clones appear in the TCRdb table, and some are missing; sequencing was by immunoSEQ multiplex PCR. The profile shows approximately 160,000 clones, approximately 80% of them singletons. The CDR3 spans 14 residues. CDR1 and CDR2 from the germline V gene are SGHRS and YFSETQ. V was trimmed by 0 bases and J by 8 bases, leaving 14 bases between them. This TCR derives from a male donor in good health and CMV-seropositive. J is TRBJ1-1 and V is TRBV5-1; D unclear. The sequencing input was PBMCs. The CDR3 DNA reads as TGCGCCAGCAGCTTGGGGGCGGGCGGCAGGGAAGCTTTCTTT. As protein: CASSLGAGGREAFF.